The sequence of this TCR beta chain was determined in a study of OX40 agonist ivuxolimab in advanced cancers. Trimming cost V 6 bases and J 5 bases, with 4 bases left between them. The CDR3 contains 11 residues. Germline assignment: CDR1 MNHNS and CDR2 SASEGT. Sequenced by immunoSEQ multiplex PCR; TCRdb stores in-frame clones only, minus some. This table has about 17,000 clones, 87% appearing once. This sequence originates from an adult with an advanced solid tumor such as melanoma, head and neck, liver or kidney cancer. This material consisted of CD4+ or CD8+ T cells sorted from blood, taken in a trial of the OX40 agonist ivuxolimab. This chain links TRBV6-1 with TRBJ2-2, with no clear D. CDR3 region: CASRMTGELFF. CDR3 nucleotide sequence: TGTGCCAGCAGAATGACCGGGGAGCTGTTTTTT.